The text below deals with one T cell receptor beta chain. Its antigen is not yet known. Base-call qualities are not available, and no considerably larger clone is one nucleotide away. These data are taken from a study of CD8+ T cells in alopecia areata (dated by TCRdb to the late 2010s). Background for the entire study: Treated patients were enrolled in an open-label pilot trial of oral tofacitinib at 5 to 10 mg twice daily for moderate-to-severe alopecia areata. RNA came from the PAXgene miRNA kit for fixed scalp, the miRNeasy kit for PBMCs, and the RNeasy kit for mouse skin. The study used high-throughput TCRbeta sequencing to examine T cell clonal expansion in alopecia areata, in both the C3H/HeJ mouse model and human patients. Patients received tofacitinib for 6 to 18 months and were then followed off drug for 6 months to check for delayed response and recurrence. TCRbeta CDR3 regions were amplified by immunoSEQ multiplex PCR with 35 Vbeta forward and 13 Jbeta reverse primers. Tofacitinib-treated patients had biopsies at baseline and at 4 and 24 weeks of treatment, with a later scalp biopsy in several patients. In treated patients, disease severity was measured using the SALT score, which gives the percentage of scalp surface area affected. Scalp clonality was compared among normal scalp (n=4), patchy alopecia areata scalp (n=8), and alopecia totalis/universalis scalp (n=8). Scalp tissue and sorted CD4+ and CD8+ peripheral blood T cells from patchy and totalis/universalis alopecia areata patients and from healthy controls were covered by human TCRbeta sequencing.

The library came from the immunoSEQ multiplex PCR assay. For TCR sequencing, RNA was extracted from every sample and reverse transcribed into cDNA to serve as template. First-strand cDNA was synthesized using SuperScript III with a 2:1 mix of oligo-dT and random hexamers. A synthetic immune receptor repertoire was used to measure amplification bias, and any remaining bias was corrected computationally. On the authors' methods: Raw reads were preprocessed to remove errors, and CDR3 was defined according to IMGT conventions as the region from the conserved cysteine to phenylalanine. Clonality was computed as 1 minus the Shannon entropy, with the entropy normalized by log2 of the number of productive unique TCRs. Whether scalp clones were CD4 or CD8 was inferred by matching scalp TCRbeta sequences against CD4 and CD8 repertoires sorted from blood. Drawn from immuneACCESS, this table holds only the in-frame rearrangements with V and J called that TCRdb kept. Clones are partly lost; checked studies trace under half to an unresolved V gene and leave the rest unexplained. V and J calls and clone size follow that table, whereas D and trimming were derived from the DNA. Across this sample there are approximately 210,000 clones, with more than 55% seen only once. 1.2% of the sample lies in the top ten.

The treatment or condition label here, explained by the study, means: oral pan-JAK inhibitor, 5-10 mg twice daily. Peripheral blood and lesional scalp punch biopsies were obtained from patients with alopecia areata. PBMCs were isolated by density centrifugation and stained for CD3, CD4 and CD8, and CD4+ and CD8+ T cells were sorted on a FACSAria. The germline V and J ends show losses of 5 bases and 4 bases respectively, and no gene match explains 7 bases of the junction. Spanning cysteine to phenylalanine, the CDR3 consists of 14 amino acids. Only the CDR3 DNA is retained, 42 bases long and in frame from the first base. Looking up the germline V gene (reference sequence) yields CDR1 LNHNV and CDR2 YYDKDF. What the study reported, not specific to this receptor: Compared with normal scalp, lesional scalp had higher clonality and more expanded CD8+ clones, particularly in alopecia totalis/universalis, a pattern that suggests antigenic drive. During tofacitinib treatment, many expanded lesional clones stuck around in both scalp and blood, and this persistence may partly explain why relapse happens after treatment is stopped. Because the treated cohort was small and had just a single nonresponder, larger studies are needed to establish links between baseline CD8+ expansion and response. Shared TCR sequences between patients were less evident than in mice, which may be partly attributable to HLA diversity in the patient population. Unlike mouse skin, where gammadelta T cells dominate, normal human skin contains resident alphabeta T cells that get sequenced too, which complicates analysis of the scalp TCR repertoire. Tofacitinib significantly lowered scalp clonality and the number of expanded CD8+ clones among the top 100 scalp clones.

The clonotype comes from a human donor with alopecia areata. Rearrangement joined TRBV15 to TRBJ2-5; 7 junctional bases match TRBD2. The specimen comprised CD4+ T cells sorted from blood, sampled at week 44, from a patient treated with tofacitinib. Here is the DNA: TGTGCCACCAGCGAGGCGGGGAGGGGAGAGACCCAGTACTTC. Translation gives CATSEAGRGETQYF.